Each of the 16 T cell receptor beta chains below was sequenced from the same sample in a study of T cells in Graves' hyperthyroidism and ophthalmopathy. Authors of the study amplified TCR beta CDR3 regions from RNA transcripts. Carried out on the TCR CDR3, a first-round RT-PCR used the HTBI primer set. TCRdb used MiXCR to reprocess the multiplex PCR reads, holding one entry per CDR3 protein. Among about 560,000 distinct CDR3 sequences listed, around 15% were seen once. The sequencing input was blood. The receptor set was obtained from a woman aged 18-29 years with Graves' hyperthyroidism.

The sample holds a few counts of this clonotype. The rearrangement joins TRBV10-3 to TRBJ1-2, with D possibly TRBD1 on 6 matching bases. The germline V and J ends were trimmed by 2 bases and 4 bases, with 8 bases remaining between them. Germline CDR1 reads ENHRY; CDR2 reads SYGVKD. The CDR3 has 13 residues. The CDR3 region has the DNA TGTGCCATCAGTGAGGGACAGTTCTATGGCTACACCTTC. Translation gives CAISEGQFYGYTF.

To note about this clonotype: This may stem from a read error, because a much larger clone lies one nucleotide away. The J gene is TRBJ1-5, the V gene TRBV27; possible D gene TRBD1, 5 bases. There are 15 residues in the CDR3. Germline V CDR1 and CDR2: MNHEY, SMNVEV (reference sequence). Trimming pared 5 bases from V and 5 bases from J, leaving 16 bases between. CDR3 in amino acids: CASSDSTAIDQPQHF. DNA of the CDR3: TGTGCCAGCAGTGATTCGACAGCAATCGATCAGCCCCAGCATTTT.

The sample holds a few counts of this clonotype. The rearrangement joins TRBV6-4 to TRBJ2-3; D might be TRBD2 (5 bases). The length of the CDR3 is 16 residues. CDR1 is MRHNA and CDR2 is SNTAGT in the germline V gene. The ends were cut back, 0 bases at V and 0 bases at J, with 10 bases in the middle. The CDR3, as DNA: TGTGCCAGCAGTGACTCAGCGGACTCTAGCACAGATACGCAGTATTTT. Encoded protein: CASSDSADSSTDTQYF.

With respect to this clonotype: One base away lies a much larger clone, so this may be a sequencing read error. The rearrangement uses TRBV3-1 and TRBJ1-5; D is ambiguous. Germline values: CDR1 LGHDT, CDR2 YNNKEL (reference sequence). The CDR3 covers 14 residues. Here the CDR3 reads CASSHASADQPPHF. For the CDR3, the DNA is TGTGCCAGCAGCCACGCCTCAGCGGATCAGCCCCCGCATTTT.

This clonotype has just a few counts. The chain has TRBV20-1 and TRBJ2-7, with D perhaps matching TRBD2 (5 bases). Deletions cut 3 bases from V and 6 bases from J, with 18 bases between. The CDR3 runs to 14 residues. Germline V gene lookup returns CDR1 DFQATT and CDR2 SNEGSKA (reference sequence). The CDR3 reads CSASSLVLLGEQYF. DNA of the CDR3: TGCAGTGCTAGTTCACTAGTACTCCTGGGCGAGCAGTACTTC.

The table lists this clonotype with many counts. This chain connects TRBV28 to TRBJ2-5; 7 positions match TRBD1. V dropped 6 bases and J dropped 1; count of bases not matched to a gene: 5. Germline CDR1 MDHEN, CDR2 SYDVKM. CDR3 length equals 14 residues. The CDR3 reads CASSPRTGQETQYF. CDR3 nucleotides: TGTGCCAGCAGCCCCAGGACAGGCCAAGAGACCCAGTACTTC.

The V gene is TRBV18, the J gene TRBJ2-1; 9 nucleotides line up with TRBD1. After removal of 1 base from V and 6 bases from J, the junction contained 7 bases not matched to a gene. CDR1 and CDR2 from the germline V gene are KGHSH and LQKENI. This CDR3 spans 16 amino acids. DNA of the CDR3: TGTGCCAGCTCACCACTCGGGACAGGGTTCGCCAATGAGCAGTTCTTC. Translation gives CASSPLGTGFANEQFF.

In its sample, this clonotype was seen many times. The CDR3 spells CASSPGPTNTEAFF. In DNA, the CDR3 is TGTGCCAGCAGCCCGGGACCTACGAACACTGAAGCTTTCTTT. The J gene is TRBJ1-1, the V gene TRBV7-3, with D tentatively TRBD1 (5 bases). The length of the CDR3 is 14 residues. Germline-derived CDR1 and CDR2 are SGHTA and FQGTGA. The V gene lost 5 bases and the J gene lost 1 base, with 11 bases spanning the gap.

In nucleotides, the CDR3 is TGTGCCACCAGCAGGCTCAAGGGCGGATACAATGAGCAGTTCTTC. This codes for CATSRLKGGYNEQFF. The rearrangement uses TRBV15 and TRBJ2-1; no firm D call. The CDR3 is 15 amino acids. The V gene's germline CDR1 is LNHNV and CDR2 YYDKDF (reference sequence). Trimming removed 3 bases at V and 4 bases at J, with 13 bases between. Complete variable domain (other parts from reference TRBV15 and TRBJ2-1): DAMVIQNPRYQVTQFGKPVTLSCSQTLNHNVMYWYQQKSSQAPKLLFHYYDKDFNNEADTPDNFQSRRPNTSFCFLDIRSPGLGDTAMYLCATSRLKGGYNEQFFGPGTRLTVL.

V is TRBV28 and J is TRBJ1-6; D is perhaps TRBD1 (5 bases). This CDR3 has 12 amino acids. Germline lookup yields CDR1 MDHEN and CDR2 SYDVKM. V was pared by 9 bases and J by 4 bases, with 7 bases between. The CDR3 reads CASQGYNSPLHF. As DNA, the CDR3 is TGTGCCAGTCAGGGTTATAATTCACCCCTCCACTTT.

This clonotype was observed many times. The rearrangement joins TRBV20-1 to TRBJ2-5, with D maybe TRBD2 (5 bases). This CDR3 spans 14 amino acids. CDR1 DFQATT and CDR2 SNEGSKA come from the germline V gene (reference sequence). Between the trimmed V and J ends, which lost 1 base and 5 bases, there was a span of 14 bases. CDR3 DNA sequence: TGCAGTGCTAGAGTCTCGGACTCAAGGGAGACCCAGTACTTC. This translates into CSARVSDSRETQYF.

In this sample, this clonotype turned up a few times. CDR3 nucleotide sequence: TGTGCCAGCAGTTTAATATCCCTTGGAAACACCATATATTTT. Residues: CASSLISLGNTIYF. The chain uses TRBV12-3 or TRBV12-4 and TRBJ1-3; D uncertain. With 2 bases removed from V and 3 bases from J, the gap between germline ends came to 8 bases. This CDR3 spans 14 amino acids.

This chain uses TRBV25-1 with TRBJ1-4; 9 bases are a match to TRBD1. The CDR3 loop spans 16 amino acids. The trim removed 1 base at V and 6 bases at J, leaving 6 bases unmatched. From germline, CDR1 is MGHDK and CDR2 SYGVNS. As DNA, the CDR3 is TGTGCCAGCAGTGAATGGGGGACAGGGCATGATGAAAAACTGTTTTTT. It yields the protein CASSEWGTGHDEKLFF.

The chain has TRBV6-5 and TRBJ2-3; TRBD2 matches at 7 bases. V lost 2 bases to trimming and J lost 5 bases; unmatched junction nucleotides: 7. This CDR3 is 15 amino acids long. Germline V gene data show CDR1 as MNHEY and CDR2 as SVGAGI. CDR3 region: CASSYRGSPGDTQYF. In DNA, the CDR3 is TGTGCCAGCAGTTACCGCGGGAGCCCGGGAGATACGCAGTATTTT.

This clonotype occurred many times. V and J are TRBV10-3 and TRBJ2-7; 7 bases fit TRBD1. Germline V gene sequence: CDR1 ENHRY, CDR2 SYGVKD. The V segment lost 6 bases and the J segment 7 bases; nucleotides outside the gene matches: 18. This CDR3 spans 16 amino acids. The CDR3 protein is CAISNIQRQGSREQYF. CDR3 DNA: TGTGCCATCAGCAACATCCAACGACAGGGATCGAGGGAGCAGTACTTC.

V gene TRBV15 combines with J gene TRBJ1-1; D gene unclear. Germline loops: CDR1 LNHNV, CDR2 YYDKDF (reference sequence). Deletions cut 5 bases from V and 0 bases from J, with 10 bases between. The CDR3 consists of 14 residues. This chain's CDR3 is CATSGGRMNTEAFF. Written as DNA, the CDR3 is TGTGCCACCAGCGGCGGAAGAATGAACACTGAAGCTTTCTTT. The variable domain in full, with the rest retrieved from reference TRBV15 and TRBJ1-1, is DAMVIQNPRYQVTQFGKPVTLSCSQTLNHNVMYWYQQKSSQAPKLLFHYYDKDFNNEADTPDNFQSRRPNTSFCFLDIRSPGLGDTAMYLCATSGGRMNTEAFFGQGTRLTVV.